A single sample is the source of the 10 T cell receptor beta chains below, sequenced in a study of blood T cells in healthy people across ages. Through a sample-barcoded 5' primer and a J-beta primer mix, a second PCR was run for roughly 7 to 11 cycles. TCRdb ran MiXCR on the 5' RACE reads and lists one entry per CDR3 protein. The table shows approximately 1.5 million distinct CDR3 sequences, with less than 45% occurring only once. The sequencing sample was made of blood. The receptors were sampled from a woman under 30 in good health.

This clonotype appeared once. The CDR3 region is CASSNRDRAVHEQYF. The CDR3 DNA reads TGTGCCAGCAGTAACCGGGACAGGGCTGTTCACGAGCAGTACTTC. The chain employs TRBV27 and TRBJ2-7; 9 nucleotides agree with TRBD1. CDR1 MNHEY and CDR2 SMNVEV come from the germline V gene (reference sequence). The trim removed 5 bases at V and 5 bases at J, leaving 10 bases unmatched. CDR3 length: 15 residues.

This clonotype was counted between two and nine times. CDR3 region: CASSQDIGFGEQYF. CDR3 sequence (DNA): TGTGCCAGCAGCCAAGATATTGGATTTGGGGAGCAGTACTTC. The V call is TRBV14, the J call TRBJ2-7, with D unclear. Deletions cut 0 bases from V and 7 bases from J, with 13 bases between. In germline, CDR1 is SGHDN, CDR2 FVKESK. This CDR3 has 14 residues.

The V call is TRBV9, the J call TRBJ2-5; D might be TRBD1 (6 bases). Per the germline V gene, CDR1 is SGDLS and CDR2 is YYNGEE. The CDR3 extends over 15 amino acids. V lost 0 bases, J lost 5 bases, and 14 bases lay in between. CDR3 DNA sequence: TGTGCCAGCAGCGTAGGGGACACGGATGGGGAGACCCAGTACTTC. Residues: CASSVGDTDGETQYF. The whole variable domain, filled in from reference TRBV9 and TRBJ2-5, reads DSGVTQTPKHLITATGQRVTLRCSPRSGDLSVYWYQQSLDQGLQFLIQYYNGEERAKGNILERFSAQQFPDLHSELNLSSLELGDSALYFCASSVGDTDGETQYFGPGTRLLVL.

Many counts were recorded for this clonotype. J is TRBJ2-3 and V is TRBV10-3; 10 nucleotides match TRBD1. The V segment lost 8 bases and the J segment 5 bases; nucleotides outside the gene matches: 7. This CDR3 contains 14 residues. Germline CDR1 ENHRY, CDR2 SYGVKD. In nucleotides, the CDR3 is TGTGCCATCTCACCAGGACAGGGGGTAGATACGCAGTATTTT. Protein product: CAISPGQGVDTQYF.

This clonotype was detected only a few times. V and J are TRBV6-4 and TRBJ2-3; D is unclear. The germline V gene has CDR1 MRHNA and CDR2 SNTAGT. The V end was cut by 4 bases, the J end by 4 bases, with 18 bases between. The CDR3 runs to 16 residues. The CDR3 sequence: CASSAVAGSLADTQYF. The DNA of the CDR3 is TGTGCCAGCAGTGCGGTAGCCGGTAGTTTAGCAGATACGCAGTATTTT.

In its sample, this clonotype was seen a few times. CDR3 loop: CSAIAGGAEDTQYF. CDR3 bases: TGCAGTGCTATCGCAGGGGGCGCTGAAGATACGCAGTATTTT. The J gene is TRBJ2-3, the V gene TRBV20-1; 8 bases align to TRBD1. Germline CDR1 and CDR2: DFQATT and SNEGSKA (reference sequence). V trimming: 4 bases; J trimming: 5 bases; junction bases outside the gene matches: 8. The CDR3 loop spans 14 amino acids.

This sequence joins TRBV3-1 and TRBJ1-2, with D perhaps matching TRBD1 (6 bases). CDR1 is LGHDT, CDR2 YNNKEL, per germline (reference sequence). V shed 1 base and J shed 6 bases, with 18 bases lying between them. This CDR3 has 16 amino acids. CDR3 coding DNA: TGTGCCAGCAGCCAAGTCGGGGGGGGCGCGGGAGATGGCTACACCTTC. Its protein is CASSQVGGGAGDGYTF. The full variable domain, completed using reference TRBV3-1 and TRBJ1-2, is DTAVSQTPKYLVTQMGNDKSIKCEQNLGHDTMYWYKQDSKKFLKIMFSYNNKELIINETVPNRFSPKSPDKAHLNLHINSLELGDSAVYFCASSQVGGGAGDGYTFGSGTRLTVV.

The chain recombines TRBV29-1 with TRBJ2-3; 8 positions match TRBD1. The CDR3 length is 14 residues. The V gene's germline CDR1 is SQVTM and CDR2 ANQGSEA. Unmatched junction bases numbered 6, after V lost 4 bases and J lost 3 bases. The CDR3, as DNA: TGCAGCGTTGGGGAAACAGGGGGAACAGATACGCAGTATTTT. Its translation is CSVGETGGTDTQYF.

The table lists this clonotype with a few counts. The chain joins TRBV10-2 to TRBJ2-7; D is unresolved. Looked up from germline, CDR1 is WSHSY and CDR2 is SAAADI. The CDR3 has 17 amino acids. Trimming removed 1 base at V and 4 bases at J, with 20 bases between. Here the CDR3 DNA reads TGCGCCAGCAGTGAGTATATCGCGGCAGCGATCTCGTACGAGCAGTACTTC. Its translation: CASSEYIAAAISYEQYF.

The rearrangement joins TRBV13 to TRBJ2-3; D gene ambiguous. Germline V gene lookup returns CDR1 PRHDT and CDR2 FYEKMQ (reference sequence). There are 14 residues in the CDR3. V lost 5 bases and J 5 bases, leaving 14 bases between the germline ends. DNA of the CDR3: TGTGCCAGCAGCCTCGACTCCTACCGAGATACGCAGTATTTT. It codes for CASSLDSYRDTQYF. The full variable domain, its missing parts supplied by reference TRBV13 and TRBJ2-3, is AAGVIQSPRHLIKEKRETATLKCYPIPRHDTVYWYQQGPGQDPQFLISFYEKMQSDKGSIPDRFSAQQFSDYHSELNMSSLELGDSALYFCASSLDSYRDTQYFGPGTRLTVL.